This T cell receptor (beta chain) is drawn from a study of shared clonotypes between healthy human individuals. This clone was counted only a few times. Its antigen is not known. This CDR3 spans 12 amino acids. CDR1 and CDR2 (germline): GTSNPN, SVGIG (reference sequence). Losses at the gene ends were 6 bases for V and 6 bases for J; bases not matched to a gene: 4. Healthy adults negative for HIV, lacking recent acute infections or vaccinations, served as donors. The donors, all of them Caucasian adults, lived in Nashville, Tennessee. Assay: immunoSEQ multiplex PCR; the TCRdb copy retains only in-frame clones and omits some. This table has hundreds of thousands of clones, approximately 95% appearing once. General study findings and limits: Naive CD4 clonotype sharing across a few donors was 4.5% to 6%.

The sequenced sample consisted of naive CD4+ T cells sorted from blood. The subset is: CD45RA+ positively selected. The chain couples TRBV30 to TRBJ1-5; 8 bases match TRBD1. The source is a woman younger than 45 in good health. CDR3: CACGQGGQPQHF. DNA for the CDR3: TGTGCCTGCGGACAGGGCGGTCAGCCCCAGCATTTT.